These T cell receptor beta chains were read from a single sample in a study of CD8+ T cells in alopecia areata. Clones were read by immunoSEQ multiplex PCR, and TCRdb kept only the in-frame ones, dropping some. The repertoire holds more than 200,000 clones, with more than 60% as singletons. The sequenced sample was CD4+ T cells sorted from blood, obtained at week 44, from a patient treated with tofacitinib. These receptors were obtained from a human donor with alopecia areata. The CDR3 runs from the conserved cysteine through the conserved F or W. D genes are given only for firm matches. Size values are once, few and many counts, or a class for expanded clones, and some rows have none.

clone_size: few; d_call: -; j_call: TRBJ2-1; v_call: TRBV10-3; cdr3_aa: CAISDRDNEQFF; cdr3_nt: TGTGCCATCAGTGACAGGGACAATGAGCAGTTCTTC
clone_size: -; d_call: -; j_call: TRBJ1-6; v_call: TRBV5-6; cdr3_aa: CASSPGTSNSPLHF; cdr3_nt: TGTGCCAGCAGCCCCGGGACGTCAAATTCACCCCTCCACTTT
clone_size: few; d_call: TRBD2; j_call: TRBJ2-1; v_call: TRBV7-2; cdr3_aa: CASSPRTSGGRYEQFF; cdr3_nt: TGTGCCAGCAGCCCGCGGACTAGCGGGGGGAGGTATGAGCAGTTCTTC
clone_size: -; d_call: -; j_call: TRBJ1-2; v_call: TRBV14; cdr3_aa: CASSKRRDYGYTF; cdr3_nt: TGTGCCAGCAGCAAGAGACGGGACTATGGCTACACCTTC
clone_size: -; d_call: -; j_call: TRBJ2-2; v_call: TRBV29-1; cdr3_aa: CSVGPMDGVTGELFF; cdr3_nt: TGCAGCGTCGGCCCCATGGACGGAGTGACCGGGGAGCTGTTTTTT
clone_size: -; d_call: TRBD1; j_call: TRBJ1-5; v_call: TRBV6-6; cdr3_aa: CASSIRQGSNQPQHF; cdr3_nt: TGTGCCAGCAGCATAAGACAGGGTAGCAATCAGCCCCAGCATTTT
clone_size: few; d_call: -; j_call: TRBJ2-5; v_call: TRBV5-1; cdr3_aa: CASSSTGTLQETQYF; cdr3_nt: TGCGCCAGCAGCTCAACCGGGACCCTCCAAGAGACCCAGTACTTC
clone_size: -; d_call: TRBD2; j_call: TRBJ2-3; v_call: TRBV12-5; cdr3_aa: CASGLGRTSGGGTDTQYF; cdr3_nt: TGTGCTAGTGGTTTGGGCCGGACTAGCGGGGGGGGCACAGATACGCAGTATTTT
clone_size: -; d_call: -; j_call: TRBJ2-2; v_call: TRBV5-6; cdr3_aa: CASSYIPAERDTGELFF; cdr3_nt: TGTGCCAGCAGCTATATCCCTGCGGAAAGGGACACCGGGGAGCTGTTTTTT
clone_size: -; d_call: TRBD1; j_call: TRBJ2-3; v_call: TRBV7-8; cdr3_aa: CASSLVQGRTDTQYF; cdr3_nt: TGTGCCAGCAGCTTAGTACAGGGGCGCACAGATACGCAGTATTTT